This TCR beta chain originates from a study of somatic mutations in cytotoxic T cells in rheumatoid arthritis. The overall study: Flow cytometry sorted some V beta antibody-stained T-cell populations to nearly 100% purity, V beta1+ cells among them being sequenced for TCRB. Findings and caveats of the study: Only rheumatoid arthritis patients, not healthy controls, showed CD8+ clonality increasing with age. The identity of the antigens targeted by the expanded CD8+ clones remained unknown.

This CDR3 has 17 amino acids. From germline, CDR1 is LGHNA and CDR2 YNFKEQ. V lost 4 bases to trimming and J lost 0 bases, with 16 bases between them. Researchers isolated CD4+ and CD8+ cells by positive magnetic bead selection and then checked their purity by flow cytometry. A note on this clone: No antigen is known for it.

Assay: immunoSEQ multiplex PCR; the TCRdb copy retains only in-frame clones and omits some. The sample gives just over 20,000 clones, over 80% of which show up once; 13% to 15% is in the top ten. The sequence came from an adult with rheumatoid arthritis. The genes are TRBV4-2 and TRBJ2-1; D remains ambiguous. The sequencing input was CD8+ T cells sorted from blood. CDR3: CASSPRAAHYSYNEQFF. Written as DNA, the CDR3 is TGTGCCAGCAGCCCTAGAGCAGCCCACTACTCCTACAATGAGCAGTTCTTC.